The 20 T cell receptor beta chains reported below all come from one sample, sequenced in a study of T cell repertoires in cytomegalovirus infection. TCRdb processed the reads anew with MiXCR; each CDR3 protein has one entry. The sample has 110,000 to 150,000 distinct CDR3 sequences, roughly 32% seen once. The antigens these receptors bind are not known. The material sequenced was CD8+ T cells from cultured PBMCs, taken from culture after CMV antigen stimulation. These receptors were collected from a human donor in good health (CMV status not recorded). Some clones in this sample may be carry-over from other donors' samples.

This clonotype was recorded a few times. The chain is built from TRBV7-9 and TRBJ1-1, with 7 bases lining up with TRBD1. The CDR3 contains 16 residues. With 2 bases clipped from V and 0 bases from J, the junction kept 6 bases outside the gene matches. Germline CDR1 SEHNR, CDR2 FQNEAQ (reference sequence). CDR3 sequence: CASSLLGTAMNTEAFF. The CDR3 bases are TGTGCCAGCAGCTTACTTGGGACAGCCATGAACACTGAAGCTTTCTTT. Together with reference TRBV7-9 and TRBJ1-1, the CDR3 gives the full variable domain: DTGVSQNPRHKITKRGQNVTFRCDPISEHNRLYWYRQTLGQGPEFLTYFQNEAQLEKSRLLSDRFSAERPKGSFSTLEIQRTEQGDSAMYLCASSLLGTAMNTEAFFGQGTRLTVV.

The sample holds a few counts of this clonotype. Sequence at one end of the junction differs from germline and may be a read error. This chain connects TRBV5-6 to TRBJ2-5, with 15 bases lining up with TRBD2. Germline CDR1 is SGHDT and CDR2 is YYEEEE. This CDR3 comprises 18 residues. The CDR3 loop is CASSLAGTSGGLQETQYF. The CDR3 DNA reads TGTGCCAGCAGTTTGGCCGGGACTAGCGGGGGGCTACAAGAGACCCAGTACTTC.

The chain employs TRBV15 and TRBJ1-3; a weak D match, TRBD1 (6 bases). This CDR3 region has 17 residues. Germline CDR1 is LNHNV and CDR2 is YYDKDF (reference sequence). The V end was cut by 0 bases, the J end by 2 bases, with 14 bases between. The CDR3 is CATSRDWTDPPGNTIYF. CDR3 in DNA: TGTGCCACCAGCAGAGATTGGACAGACCCCCCTGGAAACACCATATATTTT. The full variable domain, rest sourced from reference TRBV15 and TRBJ1-3, is DAMVIQNPRYQVTQFGKPVTLSCSQTLNHNVMYWYQQKSSQAPKLLFHYYDKDFNNEADTPDNFQSRRPNTSFCFLDIRSPGLGDTAMYLCATSRDWTDPPGNTIYFGEGSWLTVV.

This clonotype appeared a few times. J is TRBJ2-5 and V is TRBV7-2; possibly TRBD2 for D (7 bases). Deletions cut 4 bases from V and 4 bases from J, with 13 bases between. Germline CDR1 is SGHTA and CDR2 is FQGNSA. This CDR3 spans 14 amino acids. The CDR3 loop reads CASSSLGGGETQYF. The DNA of the CDR3 is TGTGCCAGCAGCTCCCTAGGGGGGGGAGAGACCCAGTACTTC.

In this sample, this clonotype turned up many times. The chain has TRBV7-2 and TRBJ2-1, with a possible D match to TRBD2 (6 bases). The CDR3 totals 17 residues. Per the germline V gene, CDR1 is SGHTA and CDR2 is FQGNSA. Trimming cost V 1 base and J 3 bases, with 16 bases left between them. The CDR3 reads CASSLDPLEGLYNEQFF. The CDR3 nucleotides read TGTGCCAGCAGCTTAGACCCTTTGGAGGGGCTCTACAATGAGCAGTTCTTC.

This clonotype was observed many times. J is TRBJ2-1 and V is TRBV7-8, with D maybe TRBD2 (5 bases). The CDR3 contains 16 residues. Germline V CDR1 and CDR2: SGHVS, FQNEAQ. Trimming removed 7 bases from V and 7 bases from J, with 23 bases in between. DNA of the CDR3: TGTGCCAGCACCAACGGGGTGGGTAGAGGTCGAAATGAGCAGTTCTTC. It is translated as CASTNGVGRGRNEQFF.

Only a few counts were recorded for this clonotype. The chain joins TRBV29-1 to TRBJ2-3, with 8 bases fitting TRBD2. Germline loops: CDR1 SQVTM, CDR2 ANQGSEA. Germline trimming cut 3 bases from V and 5 bases from J; bases unmatched to any gene: 13. CDR3 length: 16 amino acids. CDR3 sequence (DNA): TGCAGCGTTGAGTGGGTAACGGGGGGGGCTGGAGATACGCAGTATTTT. This translates into CSVEWVTGGAGDTQYF.

A word on this clonotype: In this CDR3 the conserved last residue, phenylalanine or tryptophan, is missing, so a read error is likely. The J gene is TRBJ1-2, the V gene TRBV7-4; tentative D call: TRBD1 (6 bases). The CDR3 runs to 14 residues. Germline lookup yields CDR1 SGHVT and CDR2 SQSDAQ. The ends were cut back, 5 bases at V and 9 bases at J, with 19 bases in the middle. The CDR3 is CASSPEQGNYCYTY. CDR3 sequence (DNA): TGTGCCAGCAGCCCCGAGCAGGGGAACTACTGCTACACCTAC.

This clonotype was observed at least ten times. This chain links TRBV28 with TRBJ1-2; tentatively, D is TRBD1 (5 bases). Germline V gene data show CDR1 as MDHEN and CDR2 as SYDVKM. The CDR3 extends over 13 amino acids. V was cut by 3 bases and J by 4 bases, with 9 bases left in between. The CDR3 nucleotides are TGTGCCAGCAGTTTTCCCGGGACCTATGGCTACACCTTC. Translation gives CASSFPGTYGYTF.

The sample holds many counts of this clonotype. The gene calls are TRBV10-3 and TRBJ2-1; 9 bases are a match to TRBD2. Per the germline V gene, CDR1 is ENHRY and CDR2 is SYGVKD. CDR3 size: 17 residues. Trimming at V came to 2 bases and at J to 7 bases, leaving 12 bases not matched to a gene. In nucleotides, the CDR3 is TGTGCCATCAGTGAGCCAAAACCGGGACTAGCTCTGAATGAGCAGTTCTTC. Protein product: CAISEPKPGLALNEQFF.

The chain is built from TRBV4-1 and TRBJ1-6; the D is unclear. Germline CDR1 reads MGHRA; CDR2 reads YSYEKL. The CDR3 runs to 16 residues. Between the trimmed V and J ends, which lost 1 base and 0 bases, there was a span of 7 bases. The CDR3 DNA is TGCGCCAGCAGCCAAGTGCCGAGCTCCTATAATTCACCCCTCCACTTT. Translation: CASSQVPSSYNSPLHF.

V gene TRBV4-1 combines with J gene TRBJ1-2, with 8 bases identical to TRBD1. Germline trimming cut 1 base from V and 8 bases from J; bases unmatched to any gene: 6. This CDR3 comprises 14 residues. CDR1 and CDR2 (germline): MGHRA, YSYEKL. The CDR3 DNA reads TGCGCCAGCAGCCAAGCGGACAGGGCGGACGGCTACACCTTC. Protein: CASSQADRADGYTF.

The chain is built from TRBV27 and TRBJ2-3; D might be TRBD1 or TRBD2, each matching 5 bases. CDR3 length equals 17 residues. The ends were cut back, 7 bases at V and 0 bases at J, with 20 bases in the middle. Per germline, CDR1 MNHEY and CDR2 SMNVEV (reference sequence). The CDR3 DNA is TGTGCCAGCACCAAGTCGGGGCCGGCGTGGAGCACAGATACGCAGTATTTT. As protein: CASTKSGPAWSTDTQYF.

The chain is built from TRBV18 and TRBJ2-3, with D uncertain. The CDR3 covers 15 residues. Trimming removed 3 bases from V and 0 bases from J, with 10 bases in between. CDR1 is KGHSH, CDR2 LQKENI, per germline. CDR3 sequence reads: CASSPRQESTDTQYF. The CDR3 nucleotides are TGTGCCAGCTCACCCCGACAAGAGAGCACAGATACGCAGTATTTT. The full variable domain, rest sourced from reference TRBV18 and TRBJ2-3, is NAGVMQNPRHLVRRRGQEARLRCSPMKGHSHVYWYRQLPEEGLKFMVYLQKENIIDESGMPKERFSAEFPKEGPSILRIQQVVRGDSAAYFCASSPRQESTDTQYFGPGTRLTVL.

This clonotype has just a few counts. The DNA for the CDR3 is TGCGCCAGCAGCGCCGGATGGGGTTACGAGCAGTACTTC. Its translation: CASSAGWGYEQYF. The chain carries TRBV4-1 and TRBJ2-7; D is unclear. Germline V lookup: CDR1 MGHRA, CDR2 YSYEKL. Deletions cut 5 bases from V and 4 bases from J, with 12 bases between. This CDR3 is 13 amino acids long.

This rearrangement joins TRBV6-5 to TRBJ2-1; D remains ambiguous. Germline V gives CDR1 MNHEY, CDR2 SVGAGI. The CDR3 contains 12 residues. The V end was cut by 8 bases, the J end by 1 base, with 6 bases between. The CDR3 region is CASGVSYNEQFF. DNA of the CDR3: TGTGCCAGCGGGGTGTCCTACAATGAGCAGTTCTTC.

This clonotype was observed at least ten times. This chain's CDR3 is CASSDYTGSTEAFF. Here the CDR3 DNA reads TGTGCCAGTAGTGACTACACGGGGAGCACTGAAGCTTTCTTT. The J gene is TRBJ1-1, the V gene TRBV19; D is unclear. Trimming shortened V by 5 bases and J by 4 bases, and 14 bases separated the two germline ends. The length of the CDR3 is 14 residues. CDR1 LNHDA and CDR2 SQIVND come from the germline V gene (reference sequence).

V gene TRBV11-2 combines with J gene TRBJ2-7; D not certain. Trimming left V 3 bases short and J 6 bases short, with 9 bases between. CDR3 length equals 12 residues. In germline, CDR1 is SGHAT, CDR2 FQNNGV. The CDR3 spells CASSFTLFEQYF. The CDR3 nucleotides read TGTGCCAGCAGCTTTACCCTATTCGAGCAGTACTTC.

This clonotype was observed many times. Here the CDR3 reads CASSAPDRGNEQFF. CDR3 DNA: TGTGCCAGCAGCGCCCCCGACAGGGGCAATGAGCAGTTCTTC. The rearrangement uses TRBV9 and TRBJ2-1, with 8 bases that match TRBD1. The germline CDR1 and CDR2 sequences are SGDLS and YYNGEE. V was clipped by 3 bases and J by 6 bases; unmatched bases: 5. CDR3 length: 14 residues. The entire variable domain, with the rest obtained from reference TRBV9 and TRBJ2-1, is as follows: DSGVTQTPKHLITATGQRVTLRCSPRSGDLSVYWYQQSLDQGLQFLIQYYNGEERAKGNILERFSAQQFPDLHSELNLSSLELGDSALYFCASSAPDRGNEQFFGPGTRLTVL.

This clonotype was recorded at least ten times. V gene TRBV27 combines with J gene TRBJ2-5, with no clear D. The CDR3 covers 13 residues. Germline V gene lookup returns CDR1 MNHEY and CDR2 SMNVEV (reference sequence). Trimming stripped 3 bases from V and 2 bases from J, with 7 bases between. CDR3 sequence (DNA): TGTGCCAGCAGTTTGTTTGGACAAGAGACCCAGTACTTC. Amino acids: CASSLFGQETQYF.